These 5 T cell receptor beta chains were sequenced from one sample in a study of T-cell reconstitution after alpha-beta-depleted transplantation in children. Using unique molecular identifiers, the investigators prepared the TCRbeta library. TCRdb ran MiXCR on the PCR reads and lists one entry per CDR3 protein. Found here are about 580,000 distinct CDR3 sequences, around 23% of them singletons; the top ten hold 11% to 15%. This material consisted of PBMCs, mostly from graft donor cells, taken 360 days after TCRalphabeta/CD19-depleted stem cell transplant. Receptors were obtained from a boy younger than two who had a stem cell transplant for acute myeloid leukemia, so the T cells may come from the graft donor.

The sample holds many counts of this clonotype. J is TRBJ1-2 and V is TRBV20-1; no firm D call. V was shortened by 6 bases and J by 8 bases, with 13 bases between the two germline ends. CDR3 size: 11 residues. In germline, CDR1 is DFQATT, CDR2 SNEGSKA (reference sequence). The CDR3 here is CSASYVGGYTF. In nucleotides, the CDR3 is TGCAGTGCCAGCTACGTGGGGGGCTACACCTTC.

This clonotype was counted once. A clone one base away is much larger, so this may be a read error. The chain uses TRBV20-1 and TRBJ1-5; no definite D call. CDR1 DFQATT and CDR2 SNEGSKA come from the germline V gene (reference sequence). The CDR3 is made up of 14 amino acids. The CDR3 DNA is TGCAGTGCTAGTAGGCAGGCGAGCAATCAGCACCAGCATTTT. Translation gives CSASRQASNQHQHF.

This sequence joins TRBV4-3 and TRBJ2-7; TRBD1 matches 8 bases. With V trimmed by 2 bases and J by 9 bases, 21 bases remained unmatched. The CDR3 is 18 amino acids. CDR1 is LGHNA, CDR2 YSLEER, per germline. The CDR3 region has the DNA TGCGCCAGCAGCCAATTCTTGCGCGAAACAGGGGGACCATGGGGGCAGTACTTC. This encodes CASSQFLRETGGPWGQYF.

In regard to this clonotype: Since a much larger clone is just one base distant, this may be a read error. The conserved phenylalanine or tryptophan normally closing the CDR3 is absent here, so this likely arose from a read error. This chain links TRBV29-1 with TRBJ2-3, with D possibly being TRBD1 (6 bases). The CDR3 loop spans 13 amino acids. Between the trimmed V and J ends, which lost 5 bases and 2 bases, there was a span of 11 bases. Germline CDR1 reads SQVTM; CDR2 reads ANQGSEA. DNA for the CDR3: TGCAGCGTTCGCCCAGGGGTCACAGATACGCAGTATCTT. It encodes CSVRPGVTDTQYL.

A few counts support this clonotype. V gene TRBV27 combines with J gene TRBJ2-3; no definite D call. V was trimmed by 8 bases and J by 2 bases, leaving 8 bases between them. CDR1 and CDR2 from the germline V gene are MNHEY and SMNVEV (reference sequence). There are 12 residues in the CDR3. CDR3 DNA: TGTGCCAGCGCAGGCCTCACAGATACGCAGTATTTT. This translates into CASAGLTDTQYF.